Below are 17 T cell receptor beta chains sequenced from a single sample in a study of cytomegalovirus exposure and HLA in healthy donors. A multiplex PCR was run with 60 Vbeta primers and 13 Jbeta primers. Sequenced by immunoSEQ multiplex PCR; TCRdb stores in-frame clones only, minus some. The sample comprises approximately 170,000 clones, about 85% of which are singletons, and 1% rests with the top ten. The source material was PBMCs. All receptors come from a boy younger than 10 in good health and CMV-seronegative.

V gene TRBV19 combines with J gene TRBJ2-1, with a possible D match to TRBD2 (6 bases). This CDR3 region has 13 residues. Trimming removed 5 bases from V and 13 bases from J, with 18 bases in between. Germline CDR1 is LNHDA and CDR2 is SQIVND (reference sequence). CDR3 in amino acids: CASSYNGGCFQFF. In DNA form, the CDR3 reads TGTGCCAGTAGTTACAACGGGGGATGCTTCCAGTTCTTC. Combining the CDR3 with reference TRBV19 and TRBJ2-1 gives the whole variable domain DGGITQSPKYLFRKEGQNVTLSCEQNLNHDAMYWYRQDPGQGLRLIYYSQIVNDFQKGDIAEGYSVSREKKESFPLTVTSAQKNPTAFYLCASSYNGGCFQFFGPGTRLTVL.

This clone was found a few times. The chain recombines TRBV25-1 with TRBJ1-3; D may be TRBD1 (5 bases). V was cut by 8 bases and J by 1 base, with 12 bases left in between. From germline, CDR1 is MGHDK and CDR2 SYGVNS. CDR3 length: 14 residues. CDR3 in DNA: TGTGCCAGCCGACCGGGGGGGTCTGGAAACACCATATATTTT. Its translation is CASRPGGSGNTIYF. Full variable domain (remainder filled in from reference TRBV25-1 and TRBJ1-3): EADIYQTPRYLVIGTGKKITLECSQTMGHDKMYWYQQDPGMELHLIHYSYGVNSTEKGDLSSESTVSRIRTEHFPLTLESARPSHTSQYLCASRPGGSGNTIYFGEGSWLTVV.

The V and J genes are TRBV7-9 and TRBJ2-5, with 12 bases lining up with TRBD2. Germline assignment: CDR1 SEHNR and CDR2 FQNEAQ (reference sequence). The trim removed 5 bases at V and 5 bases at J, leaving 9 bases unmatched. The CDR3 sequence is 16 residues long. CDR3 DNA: TGTGCCAGCAGCGAATCCCTAGCGGGGGGGCGCGAGACCCAGTACTTC. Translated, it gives CASSESLAGGRETQYF.

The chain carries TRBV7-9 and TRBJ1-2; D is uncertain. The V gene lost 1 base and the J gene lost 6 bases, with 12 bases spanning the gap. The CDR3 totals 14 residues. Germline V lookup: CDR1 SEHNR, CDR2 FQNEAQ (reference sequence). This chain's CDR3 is CASSLGSGVDGYTF. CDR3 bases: TGTGCCAGCAGCTTAGGATCCGGGGTTGATGGCTACACCTTC.

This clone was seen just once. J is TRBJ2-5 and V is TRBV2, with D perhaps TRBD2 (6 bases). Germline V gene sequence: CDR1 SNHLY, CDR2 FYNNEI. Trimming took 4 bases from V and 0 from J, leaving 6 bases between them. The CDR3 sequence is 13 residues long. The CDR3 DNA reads TGTGCCAGCAGTGCGGGGGACCAAGAGACCCAGTACTTC. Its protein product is CASSAGDQETQYF.

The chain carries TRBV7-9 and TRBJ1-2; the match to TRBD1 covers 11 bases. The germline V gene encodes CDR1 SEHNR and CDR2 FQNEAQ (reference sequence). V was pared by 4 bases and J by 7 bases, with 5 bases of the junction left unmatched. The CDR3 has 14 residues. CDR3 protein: CASSSSGQGVGYTF. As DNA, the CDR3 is TGTGCCAGCAGCTCCTCGGGACAGGGGGTTGGCTACACCTTC.

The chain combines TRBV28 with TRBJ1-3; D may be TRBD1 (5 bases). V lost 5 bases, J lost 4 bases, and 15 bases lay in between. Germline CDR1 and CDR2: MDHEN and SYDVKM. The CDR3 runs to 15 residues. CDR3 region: CASSLPQGLGNTIYF. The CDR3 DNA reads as TGTGCCAGCAGTCTACCCCAGGGACTCGGAAACACCATATATTTT.

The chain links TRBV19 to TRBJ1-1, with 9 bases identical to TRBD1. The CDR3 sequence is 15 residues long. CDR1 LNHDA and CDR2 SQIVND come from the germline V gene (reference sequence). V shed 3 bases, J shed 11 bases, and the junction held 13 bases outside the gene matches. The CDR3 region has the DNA TGTGCCAGTAGTATGACAACAGGGGGCGGACGTCGGGCTTTCTTT. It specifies CASSMTTGGGRRAFF.

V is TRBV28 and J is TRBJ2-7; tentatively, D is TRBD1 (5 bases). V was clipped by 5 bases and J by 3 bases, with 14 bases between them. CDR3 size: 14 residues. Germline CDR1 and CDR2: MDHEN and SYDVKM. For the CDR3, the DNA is TGTGCCAGCAGTAAAGGGGTTTCAATCTACGAGCAGTACTTC. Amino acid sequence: CASSKGVSIYEQYF.

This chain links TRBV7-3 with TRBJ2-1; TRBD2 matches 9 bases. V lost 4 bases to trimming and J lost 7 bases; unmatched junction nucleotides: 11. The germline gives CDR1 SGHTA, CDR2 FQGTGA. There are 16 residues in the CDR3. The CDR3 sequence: CASSSTGGRDDNEQFF. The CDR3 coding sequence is TGTGCCAGCAGCTCTACGGGCGGGAGGGACGATAATGAGCAGTTCTTC.

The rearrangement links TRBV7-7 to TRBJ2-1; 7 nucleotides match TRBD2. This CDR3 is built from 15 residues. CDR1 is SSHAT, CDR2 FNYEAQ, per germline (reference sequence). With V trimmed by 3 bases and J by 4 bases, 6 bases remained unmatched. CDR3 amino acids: CASSLASGEYNEQFF. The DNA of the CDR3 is TGTGCCAGCAGCTTGGCCAGCGGGGAATACAATGAGCAGTTCTTC.

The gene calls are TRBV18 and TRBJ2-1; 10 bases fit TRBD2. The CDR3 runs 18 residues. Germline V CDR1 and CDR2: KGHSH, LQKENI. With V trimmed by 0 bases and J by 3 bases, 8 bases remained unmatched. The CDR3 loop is CASSPPESGGAYYNEQFF. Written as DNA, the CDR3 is TGTGCCAGCTCACCACCGGAGAGCGGGGGGGCCTACTACAATGAGCAGTTCTTC.

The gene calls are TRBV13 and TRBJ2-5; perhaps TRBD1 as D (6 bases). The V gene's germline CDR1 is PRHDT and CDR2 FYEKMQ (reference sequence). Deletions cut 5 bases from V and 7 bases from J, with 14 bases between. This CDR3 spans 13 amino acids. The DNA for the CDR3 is TGTGCCAGCAGCGACCGGGACAAGGGGACCCAGTACTTC. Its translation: CASSDRDKGTQYF.

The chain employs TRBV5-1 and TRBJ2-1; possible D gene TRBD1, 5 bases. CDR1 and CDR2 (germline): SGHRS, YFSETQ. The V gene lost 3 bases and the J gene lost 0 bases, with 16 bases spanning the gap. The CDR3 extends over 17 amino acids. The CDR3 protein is CASSYRSRANSYNEQFF. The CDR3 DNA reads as TGCGCCAGCAGCTACCGCTCCAGGGCTAACTCCTACAATGAGCAGTTCTTC.

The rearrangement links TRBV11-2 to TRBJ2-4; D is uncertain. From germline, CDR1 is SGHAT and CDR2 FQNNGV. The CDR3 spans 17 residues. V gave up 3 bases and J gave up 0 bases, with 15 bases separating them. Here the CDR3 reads CASSLRHSKVAKNIQYF. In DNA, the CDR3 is TGTGCCAGCAGCTTGAGACACTCGAAGGTAGCCAAAAACATTCAGTACTTC.

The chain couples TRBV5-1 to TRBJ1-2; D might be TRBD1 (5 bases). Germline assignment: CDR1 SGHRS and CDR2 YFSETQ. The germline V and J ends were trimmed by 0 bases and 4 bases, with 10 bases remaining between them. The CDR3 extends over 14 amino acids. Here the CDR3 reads CASSLVSQGYGYTF. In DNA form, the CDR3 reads TGCGCCAGCAGCTTGGTTTCCCAGGGCTATGGCTACACCTTC. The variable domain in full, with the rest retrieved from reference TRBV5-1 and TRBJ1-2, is KAGVTQTPRYLIKTRGQQVTLSCSPISGHRSVSWYQQTPGQGLQFLFEYFSETQRNKGNFPGRFSGRQFSNSRSEMNVSTLELGDSALYLCASSLVSQGYGYTFGSGTRLTVV.

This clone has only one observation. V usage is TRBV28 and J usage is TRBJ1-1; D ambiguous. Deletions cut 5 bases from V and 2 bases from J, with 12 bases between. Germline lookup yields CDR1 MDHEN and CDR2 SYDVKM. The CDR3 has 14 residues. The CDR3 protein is CASSPQAINTEAFF. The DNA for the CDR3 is TGTGCCAGCAGTCCTCAGGCTATTAACACTGAAGCTTTCTTT. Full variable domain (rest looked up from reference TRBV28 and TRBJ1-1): DVKVTQSSRYLVKRTGEKVFLECVQDMDHENMFWYRQDPGLGLRLIYFSYDVKMKEKGDIPEGYSVSREKKERFSLILESASTNQTSMYLCASSPQAINTEAFFGQGTRLTVV.